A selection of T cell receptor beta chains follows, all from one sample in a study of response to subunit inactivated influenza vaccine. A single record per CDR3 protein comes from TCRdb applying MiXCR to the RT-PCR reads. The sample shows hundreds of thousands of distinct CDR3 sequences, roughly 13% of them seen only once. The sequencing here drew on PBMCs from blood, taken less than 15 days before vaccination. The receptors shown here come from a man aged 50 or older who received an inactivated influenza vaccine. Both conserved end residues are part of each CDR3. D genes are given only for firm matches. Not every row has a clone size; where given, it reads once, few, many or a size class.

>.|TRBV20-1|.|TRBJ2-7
TGCAGTGCTGGGGTGAGGTTCGGGGAGCAGTACTTC
CSAGVRFGEQYF
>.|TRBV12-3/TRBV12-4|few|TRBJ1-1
TGTGCCAGCAGTTTTCGGGCAGGGGAGGCTTTCTTT
CASSFRAGEAFF
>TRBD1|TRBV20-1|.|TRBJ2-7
TGCAGTGCTGCCGGGACAGGGGACCCCTACGAGCAGTACTTC
CSAAGTGDPYEQYF
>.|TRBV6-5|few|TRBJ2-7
TGTGCCAGCAGTTACTCGACCAGACTCCGCAACGAGCAGTACTTC
CASSYSTRLRNEQYF
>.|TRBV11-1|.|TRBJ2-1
TGTGCCAGCAGCTTACCCGTGTCGGCCCTAAATCTTCAGATGGGGTACAATGAGCAGTTCTTC
CASSLPVSALNLQMGYNEQFF
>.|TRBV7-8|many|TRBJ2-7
TGTGCCAGCAGCGCGACAGGGACTTACGAGCAGTACTTC
CASSATGTYEQYF
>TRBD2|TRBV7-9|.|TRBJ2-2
TGTGCCAGCACCCTGACGGGCGGGAGTTTCGGGGAGCTGTTTTTT
CASTLTGGSFGELFF
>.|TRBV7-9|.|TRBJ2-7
TGTGCCAGCAGCTTAGGGGGGACTGGAAATTACGAGCAGTACTTC
CASSLGGTGNYEQYF
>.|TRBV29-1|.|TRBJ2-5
TGCAGCGTTGAAGATCAGTTAAAGGGGGTAGATTGGACCCAGTACTTC
CSVEDQLKGVDWTQYF
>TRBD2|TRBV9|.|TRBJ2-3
TGTGCCAGCAGCGTAGTGGGGGGGGACACAGATACGCAGTATTTT
CASSVVGGDTDTQYF
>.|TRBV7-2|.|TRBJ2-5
TGTGCTACGAAGCCCTCGGCGGGCCAAGAGACCCAGTACTTC
CATKPSAGQETQYF
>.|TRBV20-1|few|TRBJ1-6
TGCAGTGCTAGGCACGAGGCAGGGAGTAATTCACCCCTCCACTTT
CSARHEAGSNSPLHF
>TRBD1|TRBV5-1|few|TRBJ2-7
TGCGCCAGCAGGGGCGGGACAGGTCTTTACGAGCAGTACTTC
CASRGGTGLYEQYF
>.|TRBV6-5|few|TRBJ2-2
TGTGCCAGCAGTTCGGACAGCTCCGGGGAGCTGTTTTTT
CASSSDSSGELFF
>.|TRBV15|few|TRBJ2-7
TGTGCCACCAGCAGAGATGTTGGCCGCATAGACACGTACGAGCAGTACTTC
CATSRDVGRIDTYEQYF
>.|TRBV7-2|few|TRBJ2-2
TGTGCCAGCAGCTTAGTAGGGGGGATATCCGGGGAGCTGTTTTTT
CASSLVGGISGELFF
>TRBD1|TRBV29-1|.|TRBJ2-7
TGCAGCGTGGGCTTGCCCGGGACAGACGAGCAGTACTTC
CSVGLPGTDEQYF
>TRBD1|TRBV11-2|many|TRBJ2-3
TGTGCCAGCAGCCAGGGACAGGGAGCAGATACGCAGTATTTT
CASSQGQGADTQYF
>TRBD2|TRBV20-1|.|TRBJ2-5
TGCAGTGCTAGGTTCCTAGCGGGAGTAGAGACCCAGTACTTC
CSARFLAGVETQYF
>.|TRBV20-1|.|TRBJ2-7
TGCAGTGCTAGGAGCAACAACTACGAGCAGTACTTC
CSARSNNYEQYF
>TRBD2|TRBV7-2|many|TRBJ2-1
TGTGCCAGCAGCGTCGGGGGGGGGATCACTGAGCAGTTCTTC
CASSVGGGITEQFF